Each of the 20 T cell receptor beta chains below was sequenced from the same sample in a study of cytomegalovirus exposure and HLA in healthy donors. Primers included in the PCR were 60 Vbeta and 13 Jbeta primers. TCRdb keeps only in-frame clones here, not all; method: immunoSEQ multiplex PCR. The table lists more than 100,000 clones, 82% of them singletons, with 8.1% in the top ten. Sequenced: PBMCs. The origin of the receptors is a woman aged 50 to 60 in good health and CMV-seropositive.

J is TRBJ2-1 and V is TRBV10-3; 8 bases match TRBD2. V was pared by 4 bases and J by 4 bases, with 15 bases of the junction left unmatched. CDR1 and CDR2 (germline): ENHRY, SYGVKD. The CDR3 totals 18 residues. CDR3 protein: CAISVFGPSSGAYNEQFF. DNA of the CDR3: TGTGCCATCAGTGTTTTTGGCCCTAGTAGCGGGGCATACAATGAGCAGTTCTTC.

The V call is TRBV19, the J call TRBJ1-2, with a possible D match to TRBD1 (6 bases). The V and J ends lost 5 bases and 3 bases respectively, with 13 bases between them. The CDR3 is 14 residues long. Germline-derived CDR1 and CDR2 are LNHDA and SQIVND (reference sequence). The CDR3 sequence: CASSATRGDYGYTF. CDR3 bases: TGTGCCAGTAGTGCGACCAGGGGAGACTATGGCTACACCTTC.

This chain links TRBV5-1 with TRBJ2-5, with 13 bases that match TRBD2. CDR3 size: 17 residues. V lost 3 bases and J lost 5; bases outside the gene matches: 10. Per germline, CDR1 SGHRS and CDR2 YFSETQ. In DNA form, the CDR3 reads TGCGCCAGCAGCTATGGGACTAGCGGGGTCGTCCGGGAGACCCAGTACTTC. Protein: CASSYGTSGVVRETQYF.

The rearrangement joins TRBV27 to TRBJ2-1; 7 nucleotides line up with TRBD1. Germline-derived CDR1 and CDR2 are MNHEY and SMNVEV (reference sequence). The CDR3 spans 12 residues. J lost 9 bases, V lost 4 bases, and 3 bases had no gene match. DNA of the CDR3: TGTGCCAGCAGTTACAGGGGATCTGAGCAGTTCTTC. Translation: CASSYRGSEQFF.

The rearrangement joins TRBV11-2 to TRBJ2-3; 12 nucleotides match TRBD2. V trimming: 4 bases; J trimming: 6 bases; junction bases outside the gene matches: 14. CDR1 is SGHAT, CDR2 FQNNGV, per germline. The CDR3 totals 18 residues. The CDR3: CASSSGSAGLAGSDTQYF. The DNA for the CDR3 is TGTGCCAGCAGCTCGGGGTCTGCTGGACTAGCGGGAAGTGATACGCAGTATTTT.

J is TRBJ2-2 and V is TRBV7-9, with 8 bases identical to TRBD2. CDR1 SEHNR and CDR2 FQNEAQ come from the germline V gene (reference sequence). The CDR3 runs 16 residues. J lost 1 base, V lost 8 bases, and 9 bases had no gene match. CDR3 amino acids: CASQGSGGLNTGELFF. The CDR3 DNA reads TGTGCCAGCCAAGGGAGCGGGGGCTTGAACACCGGGGAGCTGTTTTTT.

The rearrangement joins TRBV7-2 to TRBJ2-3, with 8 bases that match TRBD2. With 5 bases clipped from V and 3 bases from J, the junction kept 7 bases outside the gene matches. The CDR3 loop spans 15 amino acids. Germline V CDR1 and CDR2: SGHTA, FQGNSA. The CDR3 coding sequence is TGTGCCAGCAGCCCCCCCGCGGGGGGTACAGATACGCAGTATTTT. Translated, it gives CASSPPAGGTDTQYF.

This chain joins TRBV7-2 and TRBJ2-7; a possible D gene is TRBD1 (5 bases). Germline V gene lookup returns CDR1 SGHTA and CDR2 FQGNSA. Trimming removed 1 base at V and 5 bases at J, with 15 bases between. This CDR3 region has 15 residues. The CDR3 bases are TGTGCCAGCAGCTTAGGGTGGCAGGGAAGCAACGAGCAGTACTTC. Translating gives CASSLGWQGSNEQYF.

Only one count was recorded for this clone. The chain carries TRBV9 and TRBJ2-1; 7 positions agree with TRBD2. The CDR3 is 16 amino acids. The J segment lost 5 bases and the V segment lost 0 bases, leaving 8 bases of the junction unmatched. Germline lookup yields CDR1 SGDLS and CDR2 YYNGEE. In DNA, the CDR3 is TGTGCCAGCAGCGTAGTCCCTAGCGGATTCAACAATGAGCAGTTCTTC. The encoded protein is CASSVVPSGFNNEQFF. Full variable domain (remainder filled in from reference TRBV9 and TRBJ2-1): DSGVTQTPKHLITATGQRVTLRCSPRSGDLSVYWYQQSLDQGLQFLIQYYNGEERAKGNILERFSAQQFPDLHSELNLSSLELGDSALYFCASSVVPSGFNNEQFFGPGTRLTVL.

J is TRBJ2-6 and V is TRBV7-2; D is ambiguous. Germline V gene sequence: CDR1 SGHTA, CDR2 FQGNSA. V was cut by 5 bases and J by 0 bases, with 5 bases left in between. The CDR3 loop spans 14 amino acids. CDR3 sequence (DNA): TGTGCCAGCAGCCTCGTCTCTGGGGCCAACGTCCTGACTTTC. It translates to CASSLVSGANVLTF.

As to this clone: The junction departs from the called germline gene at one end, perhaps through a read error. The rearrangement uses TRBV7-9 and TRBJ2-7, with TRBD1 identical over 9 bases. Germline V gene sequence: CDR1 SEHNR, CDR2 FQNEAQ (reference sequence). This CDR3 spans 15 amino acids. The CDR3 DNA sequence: TGTTCCAGCAGCCCCGGACAGGGGATCTCCTACGAGCAGTACTTC. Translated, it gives CSSSPGQGISYEQYF.

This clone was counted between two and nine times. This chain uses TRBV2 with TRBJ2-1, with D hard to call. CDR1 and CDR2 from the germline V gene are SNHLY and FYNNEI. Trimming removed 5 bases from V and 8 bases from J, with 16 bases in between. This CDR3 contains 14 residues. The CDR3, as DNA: TGTGCCAGCAGTCCTCTTGTTGTGTTCGATGAGCAGTTCTTC. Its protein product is CASSPLVVFDEQFF.

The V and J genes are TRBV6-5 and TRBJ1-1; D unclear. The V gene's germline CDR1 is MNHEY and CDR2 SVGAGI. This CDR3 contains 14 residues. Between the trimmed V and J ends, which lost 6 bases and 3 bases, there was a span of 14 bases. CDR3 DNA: TGTGCCAGCAGCTCCGGGTTGCGCGACACTGAAGCTTTCTTT. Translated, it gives CASSSGLRDTEAFF.

CDR3 DNA sequence: TGCGCCAGCAGCTCGGACAGGGGATTGAGCGGGAGCCTGGGAGAGACCCAGTACTTC. It is translated as CASSSDRGLSGSLGETQYF. The chain employs TRBV5-1 and TRBJ2-5; D possibly corresponds to TRBD1 (9 bases). The V gene's germline CDR1 is SGHRS and CDR2 YFSETQ. This CDR3 region has 19 residues. V was trimmed by 3 bases and J by 4 bases, leaving 28 bases between them.

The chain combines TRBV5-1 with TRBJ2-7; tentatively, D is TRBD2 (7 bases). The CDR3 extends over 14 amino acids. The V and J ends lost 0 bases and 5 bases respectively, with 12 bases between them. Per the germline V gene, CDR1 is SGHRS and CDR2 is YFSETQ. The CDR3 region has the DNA TGCGCCAGCAGCTTGGCTCGGGGGGCCCACGAGCAGTACTTC. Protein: CASSLARGAHEQYF.

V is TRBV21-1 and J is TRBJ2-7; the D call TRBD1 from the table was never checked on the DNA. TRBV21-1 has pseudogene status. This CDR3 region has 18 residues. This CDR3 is CASSKERLGGQGAYEQYF. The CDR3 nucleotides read TGTGCCAGCAGCAAAGAACGTCTGGGGGGACAGGGGGCTTACGAGCAGTACTTC.

The CDR3 here is CASSYQGGNSPLHF. CDR3 DNA sequence: TGTGCCAGCAGCTACCAGGGGGGCAATTCACCCCTCCACTTT. The chain employs TRBV9 and TRBJ1-6; 7 bases are shared with TRBD1. Trimming cost V 4 bases and J 7 bases; bases outside gene matches: 5. CDR1 and CDR2 from the germline V gene are SGDLS and YYNGEE. The CDR3 covers 14 residues.

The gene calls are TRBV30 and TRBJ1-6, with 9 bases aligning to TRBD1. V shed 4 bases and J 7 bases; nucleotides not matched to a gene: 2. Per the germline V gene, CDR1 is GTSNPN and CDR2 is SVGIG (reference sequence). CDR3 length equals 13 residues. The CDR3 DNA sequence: TGTGCCTGGAACGGACAGGGGAATTCACCCCTCCACTTT. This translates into CAWNGQGNSPLHF.

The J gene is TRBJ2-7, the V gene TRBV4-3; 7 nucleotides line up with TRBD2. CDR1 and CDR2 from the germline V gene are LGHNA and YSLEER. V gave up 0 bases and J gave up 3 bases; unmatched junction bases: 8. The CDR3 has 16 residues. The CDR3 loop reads CASSQDYERGRYEQYF. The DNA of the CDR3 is TGCGCCAGCAGCCAAGATTACGAGCGGGGTCGCTACGAGCAGTACTTC.

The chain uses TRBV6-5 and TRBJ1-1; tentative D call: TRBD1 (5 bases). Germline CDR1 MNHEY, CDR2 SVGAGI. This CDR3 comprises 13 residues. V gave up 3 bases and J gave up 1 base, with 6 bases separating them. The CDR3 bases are TGTGCCAGCAGTTATGGACAGAACACTGAAGCTTTCTTT. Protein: CASSYGQNTEAFF.